This TCR beta chain was identified in a study of cytomegalovirus exposure and HLA in healthy donors. This CDR3 spans 13 amino acids. V was pared by 6 bases and J by 4 bases, with 4 bases of the junction left unmatched. Germline values: CDR1 LNHDA, CDR2 SQIVND (reference sequence). This clone was seen a handful of times. The PCR was carried out with 60 Vbeta primers and 13 Jbeta primers. TCRdb's copy holds only in-frame clones and misses some; the assay was immunoSEQ multiplex PCR. The table has around 200,000 clones, roughly 80% seen once. This chain uses TRBV19 with TRBJ1-1, with 8 bases that match TRBD1. Source material: PBMCs. The source of this sequence is a boy under 18 in good health and CMV-seronegative. CDR3: CASRVQGVTEAFF. The CDR3 DNA follows: TGTGCCAGTAGGGTACAGGGGGTCACTGAAGCTTTCTTT.